Following are 12 T cell receptor beta chains from one sample sequenced in a study of blood T cell repertoires in COVID-19. TCRdb keeps only in-frame clones here, not all; method: immunoSEQ multiplex PCR. The table lists about 240,000 clones, 75% to 90% of them singletons. Sequencing was done on a sample of peripheral blood. The origin of the receptors is a woman aged 55-70 years with active or convalescent COVID-19.

The rearrangement joins TRBV2 to TRBJ1-5; the D gene is possibly TRBD1 (5 bases). Germline V lookup: CDR1 SNHLY, CDR2 FYNNEI. This CDR3 is built from 13 residues. Trimming removed 6 bases at V and 4 bases at J, with 10 bases between. The CDR3, as DNA: TGTGCCAGCAGCAGGGTAGAGAATCAGCCCCAGCATTTT. Protein: CASSRVENQPQHF.

This clone is a singleton in its sample. The J gene is TRBJ1-1, the V gene TRBV9; TRBD1 matches 7 bases. Germline V lookup: CDR1 SGDLS, CDR2 YYNGEE. CDR3 size: 15 residues. The junction had 6 bases not matched to a gene; V was cut back by 3 bases and J by 1 base. The CDR3 nucleotides are TGTGCCAGCAGCGCCACGGGACAGCCGAACACTGAAGCTTTCTTT. It codes for CASSATGQPNTEAFF.

This clone was detected a few times. The chain couples TRBV6-1 to TRBJ2-7; 10 bases align to TRBD1. This CDR3 spans 19 amino acids. Trimming cost V 0 bases and J 4 bases; bases outside gene matches: 15. In germline, CDR1 is MNHNS, CDR2 SASEGT. In nucleotides, the CDR3 is TGTGCCAGCAGTGAAGCGGGGACAGGGGTCGCCCCCATACGATACGAGCAGTACTTC. Its protein product is CASSEAGTGVAPIRYEQYF.

The chain uses TRBV30 and TRBJ1-3; D remains unclear. Germline-derived CDR1 and CDR2 are GTSNPN and SVGIG (reference sequence). V lost 0 bases to trimming and J lost 8 bases, with 5 bases between them. The CDR3 runs 11 residues. CDR3 residues: CAWSVQYTIYF. For the CDR3, the DNA is TGTGCCTGGAGTGTACAATACACCATATATTTT.

The V call is TRBV3-1 (or the pseudogene TRBV3-2), the J call TRBJ2-7, with D possibly TRBD2 on 6 matching bases. V was pared by 3 bases and J by 6 bases, with 18 bases between. The CDR3 consists of 15 residues. CDR1 is LGHDT and CDR2 is YNNKEL in the germline V gene (reference sequence). The CDR3 loop reads CASSHGSREAGEQYF. Written as DNA, the CDR3 is TGTGCCAGCAGCCATGGTAGCAGGGAAGCGGGCGAGCAGTACTTC.

This chain connects TRBV7-3 to TRBJ1-6; no firm D call. Trimming took 1 base from V and 6 from J, leaving 7 bases between them. The CDR3 length is 14 residues. CDR1 and CDR2 from the germline V gene are SGHTA and FQGTGA. The CDR3 DNA is TGTGCCAGCAGCTTAAATCCGAGTAATTCACCCCTCCACTTT. Protein: CASSLNPSNSPLHF.

V and J are TRBV10-2 and TRBJ2-7; tentatively, D is TRBD2 (6 bases). This CDR3 comprises 13 residues. Trimming removed 3 bases at V and 7 bases at J, with 13 bases between. Germline CDR1 reads WSHSY; CDR2 reads SAAADI. The DNA for the CDR3 is TGCGCCAGCAGTGAAACTAGCCCGCGGGAGCAGTACTTC. This sequence encodes CASSETSPREQYF.

This clone occurred many times. The chain uses TRBV30 and TRBJ1-1, with D tentatively TRBD1 (6 bases). Germline values: CDR1 GTSNPN, CDR2 SVGIG (reference sequence). Trimming removed 2 bases at V and 4 bases at J, with 11 bases between. The CDR3 extends over 13 amino acids. In nucleotides, the CDR3 is TGTGCCTGGAGTACAGGGTATGGCACTGAAGCTTTCTTT. Translated: CAWSTGYGTEAFF.

The chain couples TRBV18 to TRBJ1-1; TRBD1 matches at 7 bases. Germline CDR1 is KGHSH and CDR2 is LQKENI. V was clipped by 6 bases and J by 11 bases; unmatched bases: 15. The CDR3 has 14 residues. The CDR3 DNA reads TGTGCCAGCTCCCTTGGGACAGAATTTCAAAGGGCTTTCTTT. As protein: CASSLGTEFQRAFF.

The genes are TRBV11-2 and TRBJ2-2; the D gene is possibly TRBD2 (6 bases). The germline V gene has CDR1 SGHAT and CDR2 FQNNGV. The ends were cut back, 0 bases at V and 4 bases at J, with 12 bases in the middle. This CDR3 comprises 16 residues. The CDR3 sequence is CASSLDAGTVTGELFF. The CDR3 DNA follows: TGTGCCAGCAGCTTAGATGCGGGAACAGTCACCGGGGAGCTGTTTTTT.

This chain connects TRBV10-3 to TRBJ1-2; 11 bases agree with TRBD1. V lost 5 bases and J lost 2; bases outside the gene matches: 4. The CDR3 runs 15 residues. CDR1 is ENHRY, CDR2 SYGVKD, per germline. In nucleotides, the CDR3 is TGTGCCATCAGTTACGGGACAGGGGGAAACTATGGCTACACCTTC. Translated, it gives CAISYGTGGNYGYTF.

The V gene is TRBV30, the J gene TRBJ2-1; 9 bases fit TRBD2. The CDR3 extends over 14 amino acids. The V segment lost 5 bases and the J segment 4 bases; nucleotides outside the gene matches: 6. Germline-derived CDR1 and CDR2 are GTSNPN and SVGIG (reference sequence). The CDR3 protein is CAWLLAGHYNEQFF. DNA of the CDR3: TGTGCCTGGCTACTAGCGGGCCATTACAATGAGCAGTTCTTC.